A selection of T cell receptor beta chains follows, all from one sample in a study of T cells in tuberculosis. Assay: immunoSEQ multiplex PCR; the TCRdb copy retains only in-frame clones and omits some. The sample records 40,000 to 50,000 clones, 95% being singletons. Sequencing input: PBMCs. These receptors all stem from a donor aged 10 to 29 with latent tuberculosis or without tuberculosis infection. Both conserved end residues are part of each CDR3. A D gene is named only where the DNA matches it firmly. Rows give clone size only sometimes, using once, few, many, or a class for an expanded clone.

NA	TRBV6-5	TRBD1	TRBJ1-5	TGTGCCAGCACTCCCGGGACAGGGGATCAGCCCCAGCATTTT	CASTPGTGDQPQHF
NA	TRBV5-4	TRBD1	TRBJ2-7	TGTGCCAGCAGCTTAAACACCGGGACAGACTACGAGCAGTACTTC	CASSLNTGTDYEQYF
NA	TRBV27	TRBD1	TRBJ2-5	TGTGCCAGCAGAACGACAGGGGGCGCTTGGGAGACCCAGTACTTC	CASRTTGGAWETQYF
NA	TRBV4-3	NA	TRBJ1-2	TGCGCCAGCAGCCCTACAATATGGGCACTCTATGGCTACACCTTC	CASSPTIWALYGYTF
NA	TRBV11-2	TRBD1	TRBJ2-7	TGTGCCAGCGGACAGGGGGAGTCCTACGAGCAGTACTTC	CASGQGESYEQYF
NA	TRBV10-2	NA	TRBJ2-5	TGCGCCAGCAGTGAGTATAGCTTCGACCGTTTCCAAGAGACCCAGTACTTC	CASSEYSFDRFQETQYF
NA	TRBV9	NA	TRBJ2-7	TGTGCCAGCAGCCCGGCCGGACAATCCTACGAGCAGTACTTC	CASSPAGQSYEQYF
few	TRBV30	NA	TRBJ1-1	TGTGCCTGGAGTGTGGGAGTCGAAGCTTTCTTT	CAWSVGVEAFF
NA	TRBV9	TRBD1	TRBJ1-2	TGTGCCAGCAGCCCCTCGGGACAGGGGGGTCTTAACTATGGCTACACCTTC	CASSPSGQGGLNYGYTF
NA	TRBV2	TRBD1	TRBJ1-6	TGTGCCAGCAGGGAGACAGGGAATTCACCCCTCCACTTT	CASRETGNSPLHF
NA	TRBV9	NA	TRBJ2-3	TGTGCCAGCAGCGTAGACGGGGGTGGCACAGATACGCAGTATTTT	CASSVDGGGTDTQYF
NA	TRBV7-6	TRBD1	TRBJ1-2	TGTGCCAGCAGCCCAGACCCGGGACAGTTCTATGGCTACACCTTC	CASSPDPGQFYGYTF
NA	TRBV6-4	TRBD2	TRBJ2-1	TGTGCCAGCAGTGACAACCCCCGCGGGGGTAGCAATGAGCAGTTCTTC	CASSDNPRGGSNEQFF
NA	TRBV10-3	NA	TRBJ1-2	TGTGCCATCAGTGCGGGAGCTAACTATGGCTACACCTTC	CAISAGANYGYTF
NA	TRBV27	TRBD2	TRBJ2-1	TGTGCCAGCAGTTGGACTAGCGGGGACAATGAGCAGTTCTTC	CASSWTSGDNEQFF
NA	TRBV19	TRBD1	TRBJ1-5	TGTGCCAGTAGTATTTCGTCCAGGGGGAGAAGCAATCAGCCCCAGCATTTT	CASSISSRGRSNQPQHF
NA	TRBV2	NA	TRBJ1-5	TGTGCCAGCAGCGATACAGGAGGCAATCAGCCCCAGCATTTT	CASSDTGGNQPQHF
NA	TRBV19	TRBD1	TRBJ1-1	TGTGCCAGCGCTTATGTTAGGGGACAGGGGATGAACACTGAAGCTTTCTTT	CASAYVRGQGMNTEAFF
NA	TRBV19	TRBD1	TRBJ1-4	TGTGCCAGTAGTAATGGACAGGCTTGGGCAGCTAATGAAAAACTGTTTTTT	CASSNGQAWAANEKLFF
NA	TRBV10-3	NA	TRBJ1-3	TGTGCCGGCGAGCACCAGACAGACCTTCTCGGAAACACCATATATTTT	CAGEHQTDLLGNTIYF
NA	TRBV27	TRBD1	TRBJ2-7	TGTGCCAGCAGCCTAAGGACAGGGGACTACTACGAGCAGTACTTC	CASSLRTGDYYEQYF
NA	TRBV10-3	TRBD1	TRBJ1-2	TGTGCCACCCGAGCCGGGACAGGGGAAAATGGCTACACCTTC	CATRAGTGENGYTF
NA	TRBV27	NA	TRBJ1-6	TGTGCCAGCAGTTTTGGTCAGGGGAATTCACCCCTCCACTTT	CASSFGQGNSPLHF
NA	TRBV2	NA	TRBJ1-1	TGTGCCAGCACCGACAGCTTCGAAGCTTTCTTT	CASTDSFEAFF
NA	TRBV30	TRBD2	TRBJ2-1	TGTGCCTGGAGCCTACTGGCGGGGGGTTTTGATGAGCAGTTCTTC	CAWSLLAGGFDEQFF
NA	TRBV19	NA	TRBJ2-6	TGTGCCAGTACCCGGGAAGGAAGTGGGGCCAACGTCCTGACTTTC	CASTREGSGANVLTF
NA	TRBV5-1	NA	TRBJ1-2	TGCGCCAGCGGCGATCTAGGGGCCTATGGCTACACCTTC	CASGDLGAYGYTF
NA	TRBV19	TRBD1	TRBJ1-2	TGTGCCAGTAGTCTCAGGACAGGGACTAACTATGGCTACACCTTC	CASSLRTGTNYGYTF
NA	TRBV12-5	NA	TRBJ2-7	TGTGCTAGTGGTTTGGGGACAGAAACATACGAGCAGTACTTC	CASGLGTETYEQYF
NA	TRBV9	NA	TRBJ2-1	TGTGCCAGCAGCGTAGCTACACCGGAGAACTACAATGAGCAGTTCTTC	CASSVATPENYNEQFF
NA	TRBV5-1	TRBD1	TRBJ2-2	TGCGCCAGCAGCTTGGACAGGGGCACCGGGGAGCTGTTTTTT	CASSLDRGTGELFF
NA	TRBV11-3	NA	TRBJ1-1	TGTGCCAGCAGCTTTACAGGGAAGTCTGAAGCTTTCTTT	CASSFTGKSEAFF
few	TRBV6-1	NA	TRBJ2-7	TGTGCCAGCAGTGTGACAGTCTCCTACGAGCAGTACTTC	CASSVTVSYEQYF
NA	TRBV2	NA	TRBJ2-6	TGTGCCAGCAGGGGGCTTGGCTCTGGGGCCAACGTCCTGACTTTC	CASRGLGSGANVLTF
NA	TRBV5-4	TRBD2	TRBJ2-7	TGTGCCAGCAGCTTGGGGACTAGCGGGGGATTGGCCTACGAGCAGTACTTC	CASSLGTSGGLAYEQYF
NA	TRBV30	NA	TRBJ2-2	TGTGCCTGGAGTACAGGGTTAGGGGACACCGGGGAGCTGTTTTTT	CAWSTGLGDTGELFF
NA	TRBV27	NA	TRBJ1-2	TGTGCCAGCAGTTACCGGGAGATGGGCTATGGCTACACCTTC	CASSYREMGYGYTF
NA	TRBV7-8	TRBD1	TRBJ1-6	TGTGCCAGCAGCGACAGACAGGGGATCAAGGGTTCACCCCTCCACTTT	CASSDRQGIKGSPLHF
NA	TRBV7-9	TRBD1	TRBJ2-7	TGTGCCAGCAGCGAGGACAGGGGGTGGGAGCAGTACTTC	CASSEDRGWEQYF
NA	TRBV2	NA	TRBJ2-1	TGTGCCAGCAGTTTGACTCTGAGCTCCTACAATGAGCAGTTCTTC	CASSLTLSSYNEQFF
NA	TRBV30	NA	TRBJ2-2	TGTGCCTGGAGTGTATTTGGGGCTCCCGGGGAGCTGTTTTTT	CAWSVFGAPGELFF
NA	TRBV30	TRBD1	TRBJ1-3	TGTGCCTGGGCAGCCGGGACAGGGGGAAACACCATATATTTT	CAWAAGTGGNTIYF
NA	TRBV7-2	TRBD1	TRBJ1-1	TGTGCCAGCAGCACACAGGGGATGAACACTGAAGCTTTCTTT	CASSTQGMNTEAFF
NA	TRBV27	NA	TRBJ2-7	TGTGCCAGCAGTCCCGGGATGCTTCCCTACGAGCAGTACTTC	CASSPGMLPYEQYF
NA	TRBV29-1	NA	TRBJ1-1	TGCAGCGGGAACAGGGCGAACACTGAAGCTTTCTTT	CSGNRANTEAFF
NA	TRBV4-3	TRBD2	TRBJ2-1	TGCGCCAGCAGCCAACATGACGGGACTAGTCACAATGAGCAGTTCTTC	CASSQHDGTSHNEQFF
NA	TRBV27	NA	TRBJ1-1	TGTGCCAGCAGTACCCCCCGGGGGTTTGAAGCTTTCTTT	CASSTPRGFEAFF
NA	TRBV18	TRBD1	TRBJ1-3	TGTGCCAGCTCACCGGGACAGGCCCATTCCTCTGGAAACACCATATATTTT	CASSPGQAHSSGNTIYF
NA	TRBV5-6	NA	TRBJ2-7	TGTGCCAGCCTGAGTGCAGGGAACTCCTACGAGCAGTACTTC	CASLSAGNSYEQYF
NA	TRBV27	NA	TRBJ1-1	TGTGCCAGCAGTTTTACTACGGGGACTGAAGCTTTCTTT	CASSFTTGTEAFF
NA	TRBV7-2	NA	TRBJ2-7	TGTGCCAGCAGCTTAGGGCGCAGCGGCGAGCAGTACTTC	CASSLGRSGEQYF
NA	TRBV5-6	TRBD2	TRBJ2-5	TGTGCCAGCAGGCGCGGACTAGCGGGAAGACAAGAGACCCAGTACTTC	CASRRGLAGRQETQYF
NA	TRBV5-4	TRBD1	TRBJ1-1	TGTGCCAGCAGCTTCGGACAGGGGGGGATGAACACTGAAGCTTTCTTT	CASSFGQGGMNTEAFF